The 30 T cell receptor beta chains listed next were all sequenced from one sample in a study of cytomegalovirus exposure and HLA in healthy donors. PCR primers comprised 60 Vbeta and 13 Jbeta primers. Some clones are missing from TCRdb's copy, which holds only in-frame ones; the method was immunoSEQ multiplex PCR. This sample has some 150,000 clones; about three fifths occur once, and the top ten carry approximately 7%. Sequencing was done on a sample of PBMCs. These receptors all come from a woman aged 60-70 years in good health and CMV-seropositive.

The rearrangement joins TRBV10-3 to TRBJ2-5; 7 positions match TRBD1. With 6 bases clipped from V and 1 base from J, the junction kept 8 bases outside the gene matches. Germline CDR1 and CDR2: ENHRY and SYGVKD. The CDR3 is made up of 15 amino acids. The CDR3 DNA is TGTGCCATCAGATCATCCGGGACAGCCCAAGAGACCCAGTACTTC. Translated, it gives CAIRSSGTAQETQYF.

The genes are TRBV12-1 and TRBJ1-4. TRBV12-1 is designated a pseudogene. This CDR3 has 18 residues. The CDR3 bases are TGTGCCAGCAGCTTTGATACGGGGGGGAGGGGGAGGTGGGAAAAACTGTTTTTT. Translated, it gives CASSFDTGGRGRWEKLFF.

The chain links TRBV7-2 to TRBJ2-5; 8 nucleotides align to TRBD2. Germline CDR1 is SGHTA and CDR2 is FQGNSA. The trim removed 4 bases at V and 5 bases at J, leaving 9 bases unmatched. CDR3 length: 15 residues. CDR3 in DNA: TGTGCCAGCAGCTCAGGGAGCGGGAGTTTGGAGACCCAGTACTTC. This encodes CASSSGSGSLETQYF. The full variable domain, completed using reference TRBV7-2 and TRBJ2-5, is GAGVSQSPSNKVTEKGKDVELRCDPISGHTALYWYRQSLGQGLEFLIYFQGNSAPDKSGLPSDRFSAERTGGSVSTLTIQRTQQEDSAVYLCASSSGSGSLETQYFGPGTRLLVL.

The chain is built from TRBV5-1 and TRBJ1-2; D unresolved. The CDR3 contains 12 residues. CDR1 and CDR2 from the germline V gene are SGHRS and YFSETQ. V lost 7 bases, J lost 4 bases, and 11 bases lay in between. This chain's CDR3 is CASRGEGYGYTF. CDR3 nucleotide sequence: TGCGCCAGCCGCGGGGAGGGCTATGGCTACACCTTC.

The genes are TRBV19 and TRBJ1-1; D is uncertain. Trimming left V 4 bases short and J 6 bases short, with 12 bases between. Germline V gene lookup returns CDR1 LNHDA and CDR2 SQIVND (reference sequence). CDR3 size: 13 residues. This CDR3 reads CASSTAHGAEAFF. As DNA, the CDR3 is TGTGCCAGTAGTACCGCCCACGGTGCTGAAGCTTTCTTT.

This clone showed up just a few times. The chain has TRBV6-1 and TRBJ1-2; D might be TRBD1 (6 bases). The CDR3 has 13 amino acids. The V end was cut by 4 bases, the J end by 7 bases, with 13 bases between. Germline loops: CDR1 MNHNS, CDR2 SASEGT. As DNA, the CDR3 is TGTGCCAGCAGTGTGGGGGCGCAGAGTGGCTACACCTTC. Encoded protein: CASSVGAQSGYTF.

The sample holds one count of this clone. The CDR3 loop is CASSQVLGEGRVNEQFF. The CDR3 bases are TGTGCCAGCAGCCAAGTTCTGGGGGAGGGCCGGGTTAATGAGCAGTTCTTC. The rearrangement links TRBV4-2 to TRBJ2-1, with 7 bases matching TRBD2. The CDR3 extends over 17 amino acids. Germline trimming cut 1 base from V and 7 bases from J; bases unmatched to any gene: 13. The germline CDR1 and CDR2 sequences are LGHNA and YNFKEQ.

The rearrangement links TRBV2 to TRBJ1-6, with D perhaps TRBD1 (6 bases). V was shortened by 5 bases and J by 6 bases, with 14 bases between the two germline ends. CDR3 size: 15 residues. CDR1 SNHLY and CDR2 FYNNEI come from the germline V gene. CDR3 sequence: CASSRQALGNSPLHF. The CDR3 DNA is TGTGCCAGCAGTAGACAGGCCCTCGGTAATTCACCCCTCCACTTT.

Only a few counts were recorded for this clone. V is TRBV7-2 and J is TRBJ2-1; TRBD2 is a possible D gene (5 bases). The CDR3 runs 16 residues. Germline V CDR1 and CDR2: SGHTA, FQGNSA. V gave up 1 base and J gave up 4 bases, with 14 bases separating them. CDR3 in amino acids: CASSLVVGGSYNEQFF. CDR3 nucleotide sequence: TGTGCCAGCAGCTTAGTCGTGGGCGGGTCGTACAATGAGCAGTTCTTC.

This chain links TRBV29-1 with TRBJ2-5; D call uncertain. The DNA matches TRBJ2-7 better at its end, which makes the J call doubtful. The germline V gene encodes CDR1 SQVTM and CDR2 ANQGSEA. The CDR3 spans 14 residues. The CDR3 is CSVGWSDTSYEQYF. DNA for the CDR3: TGCAGCGTTGGATGGTCAGACACCTCCTACGAGCAGTACTTC.

This clone was seen a handful of times. The chain is built from TRBV7-9 and TRBJ2-7; 11 bases align to TRBD2. Germline CDR1 SEHNR, CDR2 FQNEAQ (reference sequence). The CDR3 has 18 amino acids. V gave up 5 bases and J gave up 6 bases; unmatched junction bases: 18. The DNA of the CDR3 is TGTGCCAGCAGCACCTATCCCCTACTAGCGGGAGTATTACGCGAGCAGTACTTC. Its translation is CASSTYPLLAGVLREQYF.

This clone appeared a few times. The V and J genes are TRBV15 and TRBJ2-7; D might be TRBD1 (5 bases). The CDR3 consists of 17 residues. Germline assignment: CDR1 LNHNV and CDR2 YYDKDF (reference sequence). V was shortened by 0 bases and J by 3 bases, with 18 bases between the two germline ends. The CDR3 bases are TGTGCCACCAGCAGAGACCTCGGACACACGAAATTCTACGAGCAGTACTTC. Encoded protein: CATSRDLGHTKFYEQYF.

This clone was counted only a few times. The CDR3 here is CASSRELGNTGELFF. In DNA form, the CDR3 reads TGTGCCAGCAGCCGTGAACTAGGGAACACCGGGGAGCTGTTTTTT. J is TRBJ2-2 and V is TRBV5-4, with TRBD2 as a possible D gene (5 bases). V was clipped by 4 bases and J by 1 base, with 11 bases between them. CDR1 and CDR2 (germline): SGHNT, YYREEE (reference sequence). This CDR3 is 15 amino acids long.

The V and J genes are TRBV7-2 and TRBJ2-1; TRBD1 matches 7 bases. CDR1 and CDR2 (germline): SGHTA, FQGNSA. This CDR3 region has 14 residues. V shed 6 bases and J 9 bases; nucleotides not matched to a gene: 11. CDR3 region: CASRSRDSHGEQFF. CDR3 nucleotide sequence: TGTGCCAGCAGGTCCCGGGACAGTCACGGTGAGCAGTTCTTC.

In DNA, the CDR3 is TGTGCCAGTACTCCGGGGCGGGCTAGCGGGGGGAACACAGATACGCAGTATTTT. Translated: CASTPGRASGGNTDTQYF. V and J are TRBV19 and TRBJ2-3; TRBD2 matches 11 bases. Germline-derived CDR1 and CDR2 are LNHDA and SQIVND (reference sequence). The length of the CDR3 is 18 residues. V was clipped by 7 bases and J by 2 bases; unmatched bases: 14.

The gene calls are TRBV28 and TRBJ1-5; 9 bases match TRBD1. This CDR3 has 15 residues. Unmatched junction bases numbered 6, after V lost 1 base and J lost 8 bases. Germline CDR1 and CDR2: MDHEN and SYDVKM. The CDR3 here is CASSLLQGAEKPQHF. CDR3 in DNA: TGTGCCAGCAGTTTATTACAGGGGGCGGAGAAGCCCCAGCATTTT.

This rearrangement joins TRBV7-9 to TRBJ1-2; a possible D gene is TRBD1 (6 bases). The V end lost 1 base, the J end lost 1 base, and 10 bases lay between the germline ends. Germline CDR1 and CDR2: SEHNR and FQNEAQ (reference sequence). This CDR3 region has 15 residues. CDR3 bases: TGTGCCAGCAGCTTAGTAGTACAGGGTAACTATGGCTACACCTTC. Amino acid sequence: CASSLVVQGNYGYTF. The complete variable domain, with remaining parts taken from reference TRBV7-9 and TRBJ1-2, reads DTGVSQNPRHKITKRGQNVTFRCDPISEHNRLYWYRQTLGQGPEFLTYFQNEAQLEKSRLLSDRFSAERPKGSFSTLEIQRTEQGDSAMYLCASSLVVQGNYGYTFGSGTRLTVV.

V is TRBV5-5 and J is TRBJ2-7; tentative D call: TRBD2 (6 bases). V was cut by 4 bases and J by 2 bases, with 16 bases left in between. This CDR3 is 15 amino acids long. Germline V CDR1 and CDR2: SGHKS, YYEKEE (reference sequence). CDR3 coding DNA: TGTGCCAGCAGCGCCGGGACTTCGGATACCTACGAGCAGTACTTC. Translation: CASSAGTSDTYEQYF.

V and J are TRBV28 and TRBJ2-3, with D perhaps matching TRBD1 (5 bases). Germline-derived CDR1 and CDR2 are MDHEN and SYDVKM. V was shortened by 2 bases and J by 9 bases, with 9 bases between the two germline ends. The CDR3 spans 12 residues. The CDR3 DNA reads TGTGCCAGCAGTTTAAGCCAGGGAACGCAGTATTTT. Translated, it gives CASSLSQGTQYF.

This clone came up a few times. The chain's CDR3 is CASRYHSKAFF. As DNA, the CDR3 is TGTGCCAGCAGATATCACTCGAAAGCTTTCTTT. The chain recombines TRBV6-5 with TRBJ1-1, with D unresolved. The V and J ends lost 6 bases and 9 bases respectively, with 11 bases between them. Germline V gives CDR1 MNHEY, CDR2 SVGAGI. The CDR3 has 11 residues.

This chain joins TRBV7-2 and TRBJ2-5; 11 nucleotides align to TRBD2. The last part of the DNA fits TRBJ2-7 better; the J call may be wrong. Germline CDR1 and CDR2: SGHTA and FQGNSA. CDR3 length equals 15 residues. CDR3 amino acids: CASSLGTSGYYEQYF. For the CDR3, the DNA is TGTGCCAGCAGCCTCGGGACTAGCGGTTACTACGAGCAGTACTTC.

This clone was found a few times. The chain employs TRBV13 and TRBJ2-6; D is unresolved. Germline CDR1 reads PRHDT; CDR2 reads FYEKMQ (reference sequence). The V and J ends lost 5 bases and 4 bases respectively, with 9 bases between them. This CDR3 is 14 amino acids long. The CDR3 is CASSLLGGANVLTF. DNA for the CDR3: TGTGCCAGCAGCCTCCTCGGGGGGGCCAACGTCCTGACTTTC.

The chain combines TRBV6-1 with TRBJ2-2; TRBD1 matches at 8 bases. The CDR3 length is 14 residues. The V gene end was trimmed by 5 bases and the J gene end by 5 bases; junction bases not matched to a gene: 4. The germline V gene encodes CDR1 MNHNS and CDR2 SASEGT. The CDR3 DNA is TGTGCCAGCAGTCGGGACAGGTGGACCGGGGAGCTGTTTTTT. This codes for CASSRDRWTGELFF.

The chain uses TRBV4-1 and TRBJ2-7; 7 positions match TRBD2. Trimming at V came to 0 bases and at J to 3 bases, leaving 11 bases not matched to a gene. Germline V gives CDR1 MGHRA, CDR2 YSYEKL. This CDR3 has 17 residues. DNA of the CDR3: TGCGCCAGCAGCCAAGATCTCGCGAGCGGGAACAACTACGAGCAGTACTTC. This gives the protein CASSQDLASGNNYEQYF.

This clone turned up a few times. The genes are TRBV19 and TRBJ2-7; TRBD1 matches 7 bases. This CDR3 is 17 amino acids long. Looked up from germline, CDR1 is LNHDA and CDR2 is SQIVND (reference sequence). V was clipped by 3 bases and J by 2 bases; unmatched bases: 13. The DNA of the CDR3 is TGTGCCAGTAGTATGTATGGTGGACAGGCTACTACCTACGAGCAGTACTTC. Translated, it gives CASSMYGGQATTYEQYF. The full variable domain, completed using reference TRBV19 and TRBJ2-7, is DGGITQSPKYLFRKEGQNVTLSCEQNLNHDAMYWYRQDPGQGLRLIYYSQIVNDFQKGDIAEGYSVSREKKESFPLTVTSAQKNPTAFYLCASSMYGGQATTYEQYFGPGTRLTVT.

This chain connects TRBV5-1 to TRBJ2-7; 9 bases fit TRBD2. The CDR3 loop spans 15 amino acids. The ends lost 7 bases at V and 0 bases at J; junction bases unmatched: 8. Germline V gives CDR1 SGHRS, CDR2 YFSETQ. In nucleotides, the CDR3 is TGCGCCAGCGGGGAGGGTAGCGGGAGCTCCTACGAGCAGTACTTC. Its protein is CASGEGSGSSYEQYF.

The chain uses TRBV19 and TRBJ2-7, with D tentatively TRBD2 (6 bases). V was clipped by 1 base and J by 0 bases, with 7 bases between them. The CDR3 sequence is 14 residues long. In germline, CDR1 is LNHDA, CDR2 SQIVND (reference sequence). The CDR3 loop is CASSIARDSYEQYF. The DNA for the CDR3 is TGTGCCAGTAGTATAGCGCGGGACTCCTACGAGCAGTACTTC.

In DNA, the CDR3 is TGCAGCGTTGACCGGACTAGCGGGAGAGGTGAGCAGTTCTTC. It specifies CSVDRTSGRGEQFF. The chain recombines TRBV29-1 with TRBJ2-1, with 13 bases identical to TRBD2. The CDR3 has 14 amino acids. J was trimmed by 9 bases and V by 3 bases; bases with no gene match: 5. The germline V gene encodes CDR1 SQVTM and CDR2 ANQGSEA.

V gene TRBV18 combines with J gene TRBJ2-1; D is possibly TRBD1 (6 bases). The germline V gene has CDR1 KGHSH and CDR2 LQKENI. The CDR3 length is 13 residues. The V and J ends lost 3 bases and 6 bases respectively, with 9 bases between them. The CDR3 is CASSPGHLNEQFF. The CDR3 DNA sequence: TGTGCCAGCTCACCGGGACACCTCAATGAGCAGTTCTTC.

As to this clone: Other DNA sequences of this sample code for an identical CDR3. This chain joins TRBV27 and TRBJ2-2; D is possibly TRBD2 (6 bases). The CDR3 loop spans 16 amino acids. The ends were cut back, 1 base at V and 1 base at J, with 10 bases in the middle. Germline CDR1 MNHEY, CDR2 SMNVEV (reference sequence). The CDR3 DNA follows: TGTGCCAGCAGTTTATTGTTAGCGGTGAACACCGGGGAGCTGTTTTTT. It encodes CASSLLLAVNTGELFF.